The text below deals with one T cell receptor (beta chain). Its antigen remains unidentified. The sample comes from a study of STAT5B mutations in CD4+ large granular lymphocyte leukemia. Study observations and caveats: Patient CD4-sorted repertoires looked more clonal than healthy CD4+ repertoires, even without putative leukemic clones.

CDR1 LNHDA and CDR2 SQIVND come from the germline V gene (reference sequence). The V gene end was trimmed by 5 bases and the J gene end by 2 bases; junction bases not matched to a gene: 3. The CDR3 runs to 14 residues. This was a survey-level run. Only in-frame clones appear in the TCRdb table, and some are missing; sequencing was by immunoSEQ multiplex PCR. Of about 32,000 clones in the sample, less than 80% were seen once. Sequencing was done on a sample of CD4+ T cells from blood buffy coats. The rearrangement joins TRBV19 to TRBJ2-3, with TRBD1 matching over 8 bases. The TCR originated in a human donor in good health. DNA of the CDR3: TGTGCCAGTAGTCGACAGGGGACCACAGATACGCAGTATTTT. Its protein product is CASSRQGTTDTQYF.